This TCR beta chain was sequenced during a study of blood T cell repertoires in COVID-19. Study summary: Material from acute and convalescent COVID-19 was sourced from the United States, Italy and Spain.

The CDR3 has 13 residues. The V gene lost 2 bases and the J gene lost 4 bases, with 8 bases spanning the gap. Germline lookup yields CDR1 LGHDT and CDR2 YNNKEL (reference sequence). As originally analysed: Amplification of reference gene primers provided the estimated nucleated cell counts. TCRdb's copy holds only in-frame clones and misses some; the assay was immunoSEQ multiplex PCR. V, J and clone size reflect that table, while D and trimming were determined from the DNA. The profile shows tens of thousands of clones, around 80% of them singletons. The sequenced sample was peripheral blood. The chain couples TRBV3-1 (or the pseudogene TRBV3-2) to TRBJ1-2; no clear D. This TCR came from a man in his fifties or sixties with active or convalescent COVID-19. CDR3 DNA sequence: TGTGCCAGCAGCCAAATGTACGGCTATGGCTACACCTTC. This translates into CASSQMYGYGYTF.